The 10 T cell receptor beta chains presented below share a single source sample, sequenced in a study of quantifying T cell responses using KT2 cells. Turning to the study itself: RNA was reverse transcribed with TCR alpha and beta constant-region primers.

A single-stranded UMI oligo with SP2 sequence was ligated to cDNA 3' ends. First-round PCR used around 4 cycles and beta primers RC1.1 and RC1.2 covering TRBC1 and TRBC2. In TCRdb, the UMI-ligation and nested PCR reads were re-called with MiXCR into one record per CDR3 protein. This sample's table reports around 14 distinct CDR3 sequences. The specimen sequenced was PBMCs spiked with cells of the T cell clone KT2. Source of these receptors: a human donor.

Regarding this clonotype: For a library built for alpha chains, this beta chain is a stray read; little rests on its size. The chain couples TRBV30 to TRBJ2-2; no reliable D call. V shed 3 bases and J shed 3 bases, with 8 bases lying between them. The germline CDR1 and CDR2 sequences are GTSNPN and SVGIG (reference sequence). CDR3 length equals 13 residues. CDR3 loop: CAWRSYYTGELFF. The CDR3 DNA follows: TGTGCCTGGAGGTCCTATTACACCGGGGAGCTGTTTTTT.

This clonotype occurred once. This beta chain lies outside the target of a library built for alpha chains; its clone size means little. This sequence joins TRBV30 and TRBJ2-7; no clear D. The CDR3 consists of 13 residues. Germline lookup yields CDR1 GTSNPN and CDR2 SVGIG (reference sequence). V lost 3 bases to trimming and J lost 5 bases, with 14 bases between them. CDR3: CAWSRPPTHEQYF. CDR3 sequence (DNA): TGTGCCTGGAGCAGACCGCCGACCCACGAGCAGTACTTC. Supplemented by reference TRBV30 and TRBJ2-7, the full variable domain reads SQTIHQWPATLVQPVGSPLSLECTVEGTSNPNLYWYRQAAGRGLQLLFYSVGIGQISSEVPQNLSASRPQDRQFILSSKKLLLSDSGFYLCAWSRPPTHEQYFGPGTRLTVT.

A word on this clonotype: Since it is a stray read in a library aimed at alpha chains, this beta chain has a size that is not meaningful. This chain links TRBV6-1 with TRBJ2-3, with 9 bases identical to TRBD1. With 1 base clipped from V and 4 bases from J, the junction kept 0 bases outside the gene matches. The CDR3 contains 14 residues. Germline V CDR1 and CDR2: MNHNS, SASEGT. CDR3 DNA: TGTGCCAGCAGTGAAGGGACAGGGGCAGATACGCAGTATTTT. Protein product: CASSEGTGADTQYF.

In the case of this clonotype: For a library built for alpha chains, this beta chain is a stray read; little rests on its size. V gene TRBV19 combines with J gene TRBJ2-7; D remains ambiguous. Germline CDR1 LNHDA, CDR2 SQIVND (reference sequence). This CDR3 is built from 14 residues. The germline V and J ends were trimmed by 3 bases and 2 bases, with 11 bases remaining between them. The CDR3 DNA sequence: TGTGCCAGTAGTATTTCGGTGGGAACCTACGAGCAGTACTTC. It is translated as CASSISVGTYEQYF.

This clonotype was seen once. This beta chain is an unintended read in a library built for alpha chains; its size means little. The chain employs TRBV3-1 and TRBJ2-2, with 7 bases identical to TRBD2. The length of the CDR3 is 15 residues. V gave up 4 bases and J gave up 7 bases; unmatched junction bases: 9. CDR1 LGHDT and CDR2 YNNKEL come from the germline V gene (reference sequence). CDR3 sequence reads: CASSRGWTGGGELFF. In nucleotides, the CDR3 is TGTGCCAGCAGCCGCGGTTGGACGGGGGGCGGGGAGCTGTTTTTT.

Points on this clonotype: The library was designed around alpha chains, so this beta chain is a stray read whose abundance carries little weight. The chain carries TRBV9 and TRBJ2-7; no definite D call. With 4 bases removed from V and 3 bases from J, the gap between germline ends came to 14 bases. The CDR3 totals 14 residues. Germline CDR1 and CDR2: SGDLS and YYNGEE. CDR3 protein: CASSSRTAGYEQYF. The DNA of the CDR3 is TGTGCCAGCAGCTCCCGGACGGCCGGCTACGAGCAGTACTTC.

Regarding this clonotype: Within a library made for alpha chains, this beta chain is off target, and its count is uninformative. The V gene is TRBV6-5, the J gene TRBJ2-5, with TRBD2 matching 10 bases. Trimming at V came to 2 bases and at J to 1 base, leaving 4 bases not matched to a gene. This CDR3 has 16 amino acids. The germline CDR1 and CDR2 sequences are MNHEY and SVGAGI. CDR3 in amino acids: CASSYPEREGQETQYF. The CDR3 nucleotides are TGTGCCAGCAGTTACCCAGAGCGGGAGGGCCAAGAGACCCAGTACTTC.

As regards this clonotype: This beta chain represents an off-target read in a library built for alpha chains; its size is of limited meaning. The chain uses TRBV5-1 and TRBJ1-1; D is unresolved. The CDR3 has 14 amino acids. Trimming pared 5 bases from V and 4 bases from J, leaving 15 bases between. Germline CDR1 is SGHRS and CDR2 is YFSETQ. CDR3 in DNA: TGCGCCAGCAGGCACCAGCCAGGAGGCACTGAAGCTTTCTTT. Translating it yields CASRHQPGGTEAFF.

On this clonotype itself: For a library built for alpha chains, this beta chain is a stray read; little rests on its size. The chain employs TRBV23-1 and TRBJ2-7; no clear D gene. TRBV23-1 has ORF status, its function being uncertain. V shed 8 bases and J shed 3 bases, with 17 bases lying between them. The CDR3 extends over 14 amino acids. CDR3 loop: CASGHLIDGYEQYF. The DNA of the CDR3 is TGCGCCAGCGGCCACCTAATCGACGGCTACGAGCAGTACTTC.

On this clonotype itself: This beta chain appears as a stray read in a library generated for alpha chains; its size is not informative. The V and J genes are TRBV4-2 and TRBJ2-3; TRBD1 aligns across 8 bases. This CDR3 has 16 residues. In germline, CDR1 is LGHNA, CDR2 YNFKEQ. Losses at the gene ends were 0 bases for V and 1 base for J; bases not matched to a gene: 3. The CDR3 nucleotides are TGTGCCAGCAGCCAAGAGATGGGACAGGGCACAGATACGCAGTATTTT. Amino acid sequence: CASSQEMGQGTDTQYF.